These 20 T cell receptor beta chains came from one sample sequenced in a study of blood T cell repertoires in COVID-19. Here immunoSEQ multiplex PCR was the method, and the copy in TCRdb shows in-frame clones only, minus some. The sample carries 350,000 to 450,000 clones, roughly 90% recorded once. The sequenced material came from peripheral blood. The receptors here all came from a man in his forties with acute or convalescent COVID-19.

The chain has TRBV5-4 and TRBJ2-5; TRBD2 aligns across 13 bases. This CDR3 region has 15 residues. Germline trimming cut 4 bases from V and 5 bases from J; bases unmatched to any gene: 5. From germline, CDR1 is SGHNT and CDR2 YYREEE (reference sequence). CDR3 region: CASSPGLAGRETQYF. CDR3 DNA: TGTGCCAGCAGCCCGGGACTAGCGGGGCGGGAGACCCAGTACTTC.

A single count supports this clone. The rearrangement joins TRBV9 to TRBJ2-7; 7 nucleotides line up with TRBD2. Germline CDR1 SGDLS, CDR2 YYNGEE. J lost 5 bases, V lost 4 bases, and 6 bases had no gene match. The CDR3 has 13 amino acids. The chain's CDR3 is CASSPWGGHEQYF. In DNA, the CDR3 is TGTGCCAGCAGCCCTTGGGGGGGACACGAGCAGTACTTC.

This clone has only one observation. The chain uses TRBV3-1 (or the pseudogene TRBV3-2) and TRBJ1-2; possibly TRBD1 for D (6 bases). Germline V gives CDR1 LGHDT, CDR2 YNNKEL (reference sequence). V lost 4 bases and J lost 11, with 17 bases in between. The CDR3 runs 13 residues. The CDR3 DNA sequence: TGTGCCAGCAGCCTATCCACATCAGGGGAGTACACCTTC. Its translation is CASSLSTSGEYTF.

The chain uses TRBV15 and TRBJ2-3; a possible D gene is TRBD1 (6 bases). The CDR3 has 14 amino acids. Deletions cut 3 bases from V and 2 bases from J, with 9 bases between. Germline V lookup: CDR1 LNHNV, CDR2 YYDKDF (reference sequence). The CDR3, as DNA: TGTGCCACCAGCAGGATGGGACACACAGATACGCAGTATTTT. It encodes CATSRMGHTDTQYF.

This chain joins TRBV2 and TRBJ2-1, with 7 nucleotides matching TRBD1. The CDR3 is made up of 16 amino acids. Per the germline V gene, CDR1 is SNHLY and CDR2 is FYNNEI. Losses at the gene ends were 10 bases for V and 0 bases for J; bases not matched to a gene: 12. The CDR3 spells CATRETGASSYNEQFF. Written as DNA, the CDR3 is TGTGCCACCAGGGAAACAGGGGCCTCCTCCTACAATGAGCAGTTCTTC.

The rearrangement uses TRBV20-1 and TRBJ2-1; D unresolved. Germline V gene data show CDR1 as DFQATT and CDR2 as SNEGSKA (reference sequence). The V end lost 5 bases, the J end lost 8 bases, and 10 bases lay between the germline ends. This CDR3 is 11 amino acids long. The CDR3 spells CSASPRYEQFF. CDR3 bases: TGCAGTGCTTCCCCCCGGTATGAGCAGTTCTTC.

The genes are TRBV7-9 and TRBJ1-2; no clear D. The CDR3 has 15 residues. Trimming shortened V by 7 bases and J by 2 bases, and 17 bases separated the two germline ends. CDR1 is SEHNR and CDR2 is FQNEAQ in the germline V gene (reference sequence). The chain's CDR3 is CASIPFGQRNYGYTF. The CDR3 coding sequence is TGTGCCAGCATCCCTTTTGGGCAAAGGAACTATGGCTACACCTTC.

V gene TRBV7-2 combines with J gene TRBJ1-2; the D is unclear. CDR1 and CDR2 (germline): SGHTA, FQGNSA. V lost 2 bases to trimming and J lost 2 bases, with 12 bases between them. The CDR3 runs to 15 residues. CDR3 sequence: CASSLIFGRNYGYTF. The CDR3, as DNA: TGTGCCAGCAGCTTAATTTTTGGCCGCAACTATGGCTACACCTTC.

J is TRBJ2-2 and V is TRBV7-8; TRBD1 aligns across 10 bases. The germline gives CDR1 SGHVS, CDR2 FQNEAQ. J was trimmed by 5 bases and V by 5 bases; bases with no gene match: 8. This CDR3 contains 16 residues. This chain's CDR3 is CASSKRGQGKTGELFF. The CDR3 DNA sequence: TGTGCCAGCAGCAAAAGGGGACAGGGGAAAACCGGGGAGCTGTTTTTT. The variable domain in full, with the rest retrieved from reference TRBV7-8 and TRBJ2-2, is GAGVSQSPRYKVAKRGQDVALRCDPISGHVSLFWYQQALGQGPEFLTYFQNEAQLDKSGLPSDRFFAERPEGSVSTLKIQRTQQEDSAVYLCASSKRGQGKTGELFFGEGSRLTVL.

The chain has TRBV28 and TRBJ1-1, with 9 bases identical to TRBD1. V was pared by 5 bases and J by 1 base, with 8 bases of the junction left unmatched. Germline lookup yields CDR1 MDHEN and CDR2 SYDVKM. CDR3 length: 16 residues. The CDR3 nucleotides read TGTGCCAGCAGTCCTGGGACAGGGTGGAGGAACACTGAAGCTTTCTTT. Translation: CASSPGTGWRNTEAFF.

V gene TRBV6-5 combines with J gene TRBJ2-7, with TRBD1 matching 10 bases. CDR3 size: 12 residues. Germline V gives CDR1 MNHEY, CDR2 SVGAGI. CDR3 protein: CVTGTGVHEQYF. CDR3 DNA sequence: TGTGTCACCGGGACAGGGGTCCACGAGCAGTACTTC.

The chain has TRBV27 and TRBJ2-7; no clear D. The germline V gene has CDR1 MNHEY and CDR2 SMNVEV (reference sequence). Trimming took 2 bases from V and 3 from J, leaving 17 bases between them. This CDR3 region has 16 residues. CDR3 sequence reads: CASSLSMRAAIYEQYF. The CDR3 coding sequence is TGTGCCAGCAGTTTAAGTATGCGCGCGGCTATCTACGAGCAGTACTTC.

V is TRBV19 and J is TRBJ1-2, with TRBD1 matching 10 bases. Germline V gene data show CDR1 as LNHDA and CDR2 as SQIVND (reference sequence). This CDR3 spans 17 amino acids. With V trimmed by 6 bases and J by 4 bases, 14 bases remained unmatched. CDR3 in DNA: TGTGCCAGTAGCATAACTCTCGGGACAGGGGACGTCTATGGCTACACCTTC. It translates to CASSITLGTGDVYGYTF. The whole variable domain, remainder taken from reference TRBV19 and TRBJ1-2, is DGGITQSPKYLFRKEGQNVTLSCEQNLNHDAMYWYRQDPGQGLRLIYYSQIVNDFQKGDIAEGYSVSREKKESFPLTVTSAQKNPTAFYLCASSITLGTGDVYGYTFGSGTRLTVV.

The V and J genes are TRBV19 and TRBJ1-4; TRBD1 agrees at 9 bases. The V gene end was trimmed by 6 bases and the J gene end by 8 bases; junction bases not matched to a gene: 19. Germline V gene data show CDR1 as LNHDA and CDR2 as SQIVND (reference sequence). The CDR3 sequence is 18 residues long. CDR3 loop: CASSPPGTGPLLIEKLFF. In nucleotides, the CDR3 is TGTGCCAGTAGCCCCCCCGGGACAGGGCCATTGTTAATCGAAAAACTGTTTTTT.

V is TRBV2 and J is TRBJ2-3; tentatively, D is TRBD2 (6 bases). V was clipped by 7 bases and J by 1 base, with 12 bases between them. The CDR3 contains 14 residues. Germline lookup yields CDR1 SNHLY and CDR2 FYNNEI. CDR3 amino acids: CASMEGTRTDTQYF. The CDR3 region has the DNA TGTGCCAGCATGGAGGGGACCCGCACAGATACGCAGTATTTT. The full variable domain, completed using reference TRBV2 and TRBJ2-3, is EPEVTQTPSHQVTQMGQEVILRCVPISNHLYFYWYRQILGQKVEFLVSFYNNEISEKSEIFDDQFSVERPDGSNFTLKIRSTKLEDSAMYFCASMEGTRTDTQYFGPGTRLTVL.

This sequence joins TRBV27 and TRBJ1-5, with TRBD1 as a possible D gene (5 bases). Trimming cost V 6 bases and J 5 bases, with 14 bases left between them. Germline assignment: CDR1 MNHEY and CDR2 SMNVEV (reference sequence). The CDR3 runs 14 residues. The CDR3 spells CASRTGRLDQPQHF. CDR3 DNA sequence: TGTGCCAGCAGAACGGGACGACTAGATCAGCCCCAGCATTTT.

The rearrangement joins TRBV7-8 to TRBJ2-2; no firm D call. This CDR3 is 14 amino acids long. The germline CDR1 and CDR2 sequences are SGHVS and FQNEAQ. V shed 1 base and J shed 1 base, with 4 bases lying between them. CDR3 nucleotides: TGTGCCAGCAGCTTAGTCATGAACACCGGGGAGCTGTTTTTT. Its translation is CASSLVMNTGELFF.

CDR3 residues: CASSLGQADTQYF. The CDR3 DNA reads as TGTGCCAGCAGCTTGGGACAGGCGGATACGCAGTATTTT. The chain has TRBV11-3 and TRBJ2-3; 8 nucleotides align to TRBD1. The germline gives CDR1 SGHNT, CDR2 YENEEA. V shed 3 bases and J 6 bases; nucleotides not matched to a gene: 2. The CDR3 runs 13 residues.

V and J are TRBV18 and TRBJ1-2; 9 bases line up with TRBD1. The ends lost 2 bases at V and 6 bases at J; junction bases unmatched: 4. Looked up from germline, CDR1 is KGHSH and CDR2 is LQKENI. The CDR3 consists of 14 residues. This CDR3 reads CASSPNDRGNGYTF. CDR3 bases: TGTGCCAGCTCACCAAACGACAGGGGGAATGGCTACACCTTC.

CDR3 sequence reads: CASSSYKAGTSGHNEQFF. The CDR3, as DNA: TGTGCCAGCAGTTCATATAAGGCCGGGACTAGCGGTCACAATGAGCAGTTCTTC. This chain links TRBV28 with TRBJ2-1, with 11 bases aligning to TRBD2. Germline lookup yields CDR1 MDHEN and CDR2 SYDVKM. The CDR3 length is 18 residues. V lost 4 bases and J lost 5; bases outside the gene matches: 13.